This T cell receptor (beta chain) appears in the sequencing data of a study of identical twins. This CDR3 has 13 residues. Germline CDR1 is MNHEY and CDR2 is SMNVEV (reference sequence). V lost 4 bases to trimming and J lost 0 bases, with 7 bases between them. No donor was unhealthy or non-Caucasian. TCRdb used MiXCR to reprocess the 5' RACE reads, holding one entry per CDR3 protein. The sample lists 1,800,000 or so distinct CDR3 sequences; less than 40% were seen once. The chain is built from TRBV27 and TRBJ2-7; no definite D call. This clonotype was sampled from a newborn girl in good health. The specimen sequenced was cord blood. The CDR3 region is CASSWSTSYEQYF. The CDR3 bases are TGTGCCAGCAGTTGGTCTACCTCCTACGAGCAGTACTTC.